This passage covers 15 T cell receptor beta chains from one sample sequenced in a study of blood T cell repertoires in COVID-19. Clones were sequenced by immunoSEQ multiplex PCR, and TCRdb holds only the in-frame ones, with some missing. The table records some 240,000 clones, around 80% of them present only once. Sequencing was done on a sample of peripheral blood. Source of these receptors: a woman aged 40 to 55 who had recovered from COVID-19.

This sequence joins TRBV28 and TRBJ1-1, with 9 bases identical to TRBD1. The V and J ends lost 4 bases and 4 bases, in that order; junction bases with no gene match: 4. The germline gives CDR1 MDHEN, CDR2 SYDVKM. This CDR3 is built from 14 residues. The CDR3 DNA sequence: TGTGCCAGCAGTTCACAGGGGGCGTTCACTGAAGCTTTCTTT. Its translation: CASSSQGAFTEAFF.

This chain joins TRBV9 and TRBJ2-3; TRBD2 matches 12 bases. J gave up 3 bases and V 3 bases, and 11 bases lay outside the gene matches. The germline V gene has CDR1 SGDLS and CDR2 YYNGEE. This CDR3 is 18 amino acids long. The CDR3, as DNA: TGTGCCAGCAGCGCCAAGGGGAGACTAGCGGGGGTAACAGATACGCAGTATTTT. Protein: CASSAKGRLAGVTDTQYF.

V is TRBV6-5 and J is TRBJ2-7; 9 positions match TRBD1. After removal of 7 bases from V and 0 bases from J, the junction contained 4 bases not matched to a gene. The CDR3 runs 14 residues. CDR1 is MNHEY, CDR2 SVGAGI, per germline. CDR3 nucleotide sequence: TGTGCCAGCATCGGGACAGGGAGCTCCTACGAGCAGTACTTC. This sequence encodes CASIGTGSSYEQYF.

The genes are TRBV7-8 and TRBJ1-1; D gene ambiguous. The CDR3 sequence is 18 residues long. The V end lost 0 bases, the J end lost 5 bases, and 22 bases lay between the germline ends. CDR1 is SGHVS, CDR2 FQNEAQ, per germline. The CDR3 reads CASSLATALGFSGTEAFF. The DNA of the CDR3 is TGTGCCAGCAGCTTAGCTACTGCTCTCGGCTTCTCGGGGACTGAAGCTTTCTTT.

The chain is built from TRBV19 and TRBJ1-1; 8 bases are shared with TRBD1. The ends lost 5 bases at V and 1 base at J; junction bases unmatched: 6. Germline-derived CDR1 and CDR2 are LNHDA and SQIVND (reference sequence). This CDR3 is built from 15 residues. CDR3 residues: CASSAGQGANTEAFF. CDR3 DNA: TGTGCCAGTAGTGCCGGACAGGGAGCGAACACTGAAGCTTTCTTT.

J is TRBJ1-6 and V is TRBV9; 11 positions match TRBD1. The CDR3 contains 15 residues. Germline CDR1 reads SGDLS; CDR2 reads YYNGEE. V lost 2 bases, J lost 11 bases, and 6 bases stayed unmatched. CDR3 DNA sequence: TGTGCCAGCAGCGTGGAGGGACAGGGGGAGACACCCCTCCACTTT. Protein sequence: CASSVEGQGETPLHF.

V gene TRBV3-1 (or the pseudogene TRBV3-2) combines with J gene TRBJ2-1, with a possible D match to TRBD2 (6 bases). This CDR3 has 15 amino acids. Per the germline V gene, CDR1 is LGHDT and CDR2 is YNNKEL (reference sequence). Trimming took off 5 bases at V and 4 bases at J, with 15 bases between the two ends. CDR3 sequence reads: CASSYTRDSYNEQFF. CDR3 nucleotides: TGTGCCAGCAGCTATACCCGGGACTCATACAATGAGCAGTTCTTC.

CDR3: CASSLSGGEKLFF. CDR3 coding DNA: TGTGCCAGCAGCTTATCAGGGGGTGAAAAACTGTTTTTT. The genes are TRBV7-9 and TRBJ1-4; 7 nucleotides align to TRBD1. Germline CDR1 and CDR2: SEHNR and FQNEAQ (reference sequence). The V and J ends lost 2 bases and 7 bases, in that order; junction bases with no gene match: 1. The CDR3 length is 13 residues.

V and J are TRBV12-3 or TRBV12-4 and TRBJ1-1; D is ambiguous. Trimming cost V 4 bases and J 7 bases, with 10 bases left between them. The CDR3 extends over 12 amino acids. The CDR3 nucleotides read TGTGCCAGCAGTTACGGTTACCTTGAAGCTTTCTTT. Protein sequence: CASSYGYLEAFF.

The V call is TRBV2, the J call TRBJ1-2; TRBD1 might be the D (6 bases). The CDR3 extends over 16 amino acids. Germline lookup yields CDR1 SNHLY and CDR2 FYNNEI. V lost 4 bases and J 8 bases, leaving 23 bases between the germline ends. The DNA for the CDR3 is TGTGCCAGCAGTGTCCAAGGGAGGGAAGGGGGTGGCGGCTACACCTTC. Its protein is CASSVQGREGGGGYTF.

The rearrangement links TRBV7-2 to TRBJ2-3; 11 bases agree with TRBD2. In germline, CDR1 is SGHTA, CDR2 FQGNSA. Unmatched junction bases numbered 3, after V lost 3 bases and J lost 4 bases. The CDR3 extends over 15 amino acids. The CDR3 region has the DNA TGTGCCAGCAGCTTGGTAGCGGGGGGGGCAGATACGCAGTATTTT. It translates to CASSLVAGGADTQYF.

The CDR3 here is CASSYTENYGYTF. The CDR3 bases are TGTGCCAGCAGCTATACAGAGAACTATGGCTACACCTTC. This rearrangement joins TRBV5-4 to TRBJ1-2, with D unclear. CDR1 is SGHNT, CDR2 YYREEE, per germline (reference sequence). Trimming cost V 3 bases and J 2 bases, with 8 bases left between them. The CDR3 is 13 residues long.

V is TRBV5-4 and J is TRBJ2-3, with TRBD2 identical over 7 bases. Germline values: CDR1 SGHNT, CDR2 YYREEE (reference sequence). J gave up 6 bases and V 4 bases, and 8 bases lay outside the gene matches. The CDR3 runs to 14 residues. The CDR3 region has the DNA TGTGCCAGCAGCGCCCGGGCGGGGGAGGATACGCAGTATTTT. Translation: CASSARAGEDTQYF.

The chain joins TRBV18 to TRBJ1-2; possible D gene TRBD1, 6 bases. The CDR3 consists of 12 residues. Germline CDR1 is KGHSH and CDR2 is LQKENI. The V gene lost 5 bases and the J gene lost 7 bases, with 11 bases spanning the gap. The CDR3 here is CASSADRFGYTF. CDR3 bases: TGTGCCAGCTCAGCGGACAGATTTGGCTACACCTTC.

This chain links TRBV9 with TRBJ2-1, with D hard to call. This CDR3 is built from 17 residues. Per the germline V gene, CDR1 is SGDLS and CDR2 is YYNGEE. V was cut by 0 bases and J by 7 bases, with 20 bases left in between. The CDR3 DNA reads TGTGCCAGCAGCGTAGATCCCGAACGCAATGAGAGAAATGAGCAGTTCTTC. It codes for CASSVDPERNERNEQFF.